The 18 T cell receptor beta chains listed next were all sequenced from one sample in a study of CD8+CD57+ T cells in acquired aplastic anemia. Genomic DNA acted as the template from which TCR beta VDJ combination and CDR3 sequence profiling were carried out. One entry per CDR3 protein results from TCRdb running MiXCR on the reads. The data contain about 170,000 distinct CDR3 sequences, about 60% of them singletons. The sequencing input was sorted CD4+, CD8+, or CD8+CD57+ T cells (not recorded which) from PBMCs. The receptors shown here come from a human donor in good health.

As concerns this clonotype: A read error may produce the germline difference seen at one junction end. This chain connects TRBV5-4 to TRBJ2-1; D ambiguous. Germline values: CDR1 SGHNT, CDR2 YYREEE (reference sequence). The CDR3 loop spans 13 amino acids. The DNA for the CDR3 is TGCGCCAGCAGCCAAGTAGGTCTCAATGAGCAGTTCTTC. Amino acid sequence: CASSQVGLNEQFF.

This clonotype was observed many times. CDR3 nucleotides: TGTGCCAGCAGCGTAGGCCTAGCGGGGTCCTACGAGCAGTACTTC. Amino acids: CASSVGLAGSYEQYF. This chain uses TRBV9 with TRBJ2-7; TRBD2 agrees at 9 bases. This CDR3 contains 15 residues. With 0 bases clipped from V and 1 base from J, the junction kept 2 bases outside the gene matches. Germline CDR1 and CDR2: SGDLS and YYNGEE. Drawing the rest from reference TRBV9 and TRBJ2-7, the complete variable domain is DSGVTQTPKHLITATGQRVTLRCSPRSGDLSVYWYQQSLDQGLQFLIQYYNGEERAKGNILERFSAQQFPDLHSELNLSSLELGDSALYFCASSVGLAGSYEQYFGPGTRLTVT.

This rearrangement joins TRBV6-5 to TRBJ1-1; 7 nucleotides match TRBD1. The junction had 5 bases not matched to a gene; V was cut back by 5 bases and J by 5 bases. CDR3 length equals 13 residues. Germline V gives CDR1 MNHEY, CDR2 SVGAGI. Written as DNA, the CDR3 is TGTGCCAGCAGTGCAGGGGGGGGGACTGAAGCTTTCTTT. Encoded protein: CASSAGGGTEAFF.

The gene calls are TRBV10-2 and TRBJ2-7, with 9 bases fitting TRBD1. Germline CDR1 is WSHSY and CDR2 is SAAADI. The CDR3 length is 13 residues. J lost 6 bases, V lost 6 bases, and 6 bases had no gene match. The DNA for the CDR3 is TGCGCCAGCAGGAAGGGACAGGGATCCGAGCAGTACTTC. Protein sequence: CASRKGQGSEQYF.

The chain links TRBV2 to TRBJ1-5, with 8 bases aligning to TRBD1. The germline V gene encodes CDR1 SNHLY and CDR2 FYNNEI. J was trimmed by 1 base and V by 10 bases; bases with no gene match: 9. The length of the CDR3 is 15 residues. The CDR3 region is CATRQGMGSNQPQHF. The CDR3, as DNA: TGTGCCACCAGACAGGGGATGGGGAGCAATCAGCCCCAGCATTTT.

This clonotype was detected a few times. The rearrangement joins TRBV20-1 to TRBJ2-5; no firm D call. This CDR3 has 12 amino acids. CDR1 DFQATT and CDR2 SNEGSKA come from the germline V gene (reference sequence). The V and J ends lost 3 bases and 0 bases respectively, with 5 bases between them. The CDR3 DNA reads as TGCAGTGCTAGGTCTCACCAAGAGACCCAGTACTTC. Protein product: CSARSHQETQYF.

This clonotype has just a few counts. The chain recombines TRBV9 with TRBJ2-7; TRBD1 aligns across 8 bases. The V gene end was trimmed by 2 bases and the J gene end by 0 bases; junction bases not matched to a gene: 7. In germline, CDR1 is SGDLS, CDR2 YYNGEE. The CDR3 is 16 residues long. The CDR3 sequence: CASSVGGTGISYEQYF. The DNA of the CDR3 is TGTGCCAGCAGCGTTGGGGGGACAGGCATCTCCTACGAGCAGTACTTC.

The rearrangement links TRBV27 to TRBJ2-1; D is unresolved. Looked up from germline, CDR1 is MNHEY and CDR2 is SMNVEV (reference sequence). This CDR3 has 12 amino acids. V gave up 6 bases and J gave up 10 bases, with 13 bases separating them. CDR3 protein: CASSTSLREQFF. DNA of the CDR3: TGTGCCAGCAGCACAAGCTTAAGGGAGCAGTTCTTC.

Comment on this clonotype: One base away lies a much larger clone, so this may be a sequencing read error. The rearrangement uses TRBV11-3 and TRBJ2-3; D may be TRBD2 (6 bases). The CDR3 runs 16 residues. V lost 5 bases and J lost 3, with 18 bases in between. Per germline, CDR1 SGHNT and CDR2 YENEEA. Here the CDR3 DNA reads TGTGCCAGCAGCACCAGGACTATTATTGGTACAGATACGCAGTATTTT. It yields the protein CASSTRTIIGTDTQYF.

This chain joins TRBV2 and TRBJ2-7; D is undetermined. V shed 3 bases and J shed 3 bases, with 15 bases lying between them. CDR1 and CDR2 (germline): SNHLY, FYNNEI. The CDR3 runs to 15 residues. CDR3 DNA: TGTGCCAGCAGTGATTACCGGATAGTATTCTACGAGCAGTACTTC. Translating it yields CASSDYRIVFYEQYF.

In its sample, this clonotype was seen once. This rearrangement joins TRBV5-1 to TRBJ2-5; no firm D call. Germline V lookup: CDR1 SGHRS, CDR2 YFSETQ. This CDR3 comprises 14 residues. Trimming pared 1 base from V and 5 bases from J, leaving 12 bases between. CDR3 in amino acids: CASSLYGRAETQYF. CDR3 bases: TGCGCCAGCAGCTTGTACGGCAGAGCGGAGACCCAGTACTTC.

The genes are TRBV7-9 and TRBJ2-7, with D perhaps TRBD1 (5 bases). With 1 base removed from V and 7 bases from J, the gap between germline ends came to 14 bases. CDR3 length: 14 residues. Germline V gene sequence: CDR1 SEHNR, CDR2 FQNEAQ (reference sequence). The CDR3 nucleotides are TGTGCCAGCAGCTTAGGTGCTGGGGCTCGGGAGCAGTACTTC. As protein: CASSLGAGAREQYF.

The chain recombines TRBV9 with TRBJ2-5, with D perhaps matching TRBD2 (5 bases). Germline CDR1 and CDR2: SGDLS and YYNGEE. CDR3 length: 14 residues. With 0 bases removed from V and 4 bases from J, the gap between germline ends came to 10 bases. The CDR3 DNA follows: TGTGCCAGCAGCGTAGGGACTCATATAGAGACCCAGTACTTC. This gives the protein CASSVGTHIETQYF.

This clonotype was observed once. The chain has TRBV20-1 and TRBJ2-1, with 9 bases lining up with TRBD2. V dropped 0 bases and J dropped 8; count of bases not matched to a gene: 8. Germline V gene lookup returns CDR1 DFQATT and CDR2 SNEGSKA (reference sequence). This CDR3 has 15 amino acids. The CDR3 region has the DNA TGCAGTGCTAGAGACCGCGCGGGAGGGCTGGATGAGCAGTTCTTC. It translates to CSARDRAGGLDEQFF.

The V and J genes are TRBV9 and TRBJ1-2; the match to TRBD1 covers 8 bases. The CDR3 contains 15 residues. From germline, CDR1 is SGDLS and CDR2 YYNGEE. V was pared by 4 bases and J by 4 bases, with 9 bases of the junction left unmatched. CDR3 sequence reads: CASSPTTGVSYGYTF. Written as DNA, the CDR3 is TGTGCCAGCAGCCCCACGACAGGGGTCTCCTATGGCTACACCTTC.

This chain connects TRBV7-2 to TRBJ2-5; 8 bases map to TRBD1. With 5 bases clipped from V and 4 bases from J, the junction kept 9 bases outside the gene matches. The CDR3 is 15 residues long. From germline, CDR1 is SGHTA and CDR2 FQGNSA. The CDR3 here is CASSGQGGIRETQYF. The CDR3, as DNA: TGTGCCAGCAGCGGACAGGGCGGCATCAGAGAGACCCAGTACTTC. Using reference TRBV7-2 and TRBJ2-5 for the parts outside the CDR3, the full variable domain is GAGVSQSPSNKVTEKGKDVELRCDPISGHTALYWYRQSLGQGLEFLIYFQGNSAPDKSGLPSDRFSAERTGGSVSTLTIQRTQQEDSAVYLCASSGQGGIRETQYFGPGTRLLVL.

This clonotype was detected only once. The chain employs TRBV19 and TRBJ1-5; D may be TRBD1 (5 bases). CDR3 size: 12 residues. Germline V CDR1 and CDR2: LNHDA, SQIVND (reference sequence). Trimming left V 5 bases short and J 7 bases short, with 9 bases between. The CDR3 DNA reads TGTGCCAGTAGTGGGGCGAGGCAGCCCCAGCATTTT. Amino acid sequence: CASSGARQPQHF.

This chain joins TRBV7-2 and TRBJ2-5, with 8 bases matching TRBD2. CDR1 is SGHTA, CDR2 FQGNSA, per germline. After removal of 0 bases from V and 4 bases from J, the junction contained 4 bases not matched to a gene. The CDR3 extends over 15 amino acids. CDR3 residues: CASSLAAGGGETQYF. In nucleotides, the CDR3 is TGTGCCAGCAGCTTAGCGGCGGGGGGAGGAGAGACCCAGTACTTC.